The T cell receptor (beta chain) described here comes from a study of blood T cell repertoires in COVID-19 (TCRdb year 2020). About the full investigation: Samples covering the acute and convalescent phases of COVID-19 were provided by collaborators in the United States, Italy and Spain. The repertoires were released in a freely available public database intended as a resource for research on the immune response to SARS-CoV-2. Samples came from the ongoing ImmuneRACE study (first 160 participants) plus 1,254 subjects from 6 global collaborators. The prospective study material was composed of cDNA or gDNA derived from T cells, B-cell-depleted T cells, or PBMCs. The sample metadata nearly always contained a de-identified subject ID, COVID-19 status, age in years and sex. HLA class I and class II types, where available, came from metadata supplied by the sample provider rather than from assay-based typing. Subjects who had been exposed to COVID-19, were actively infected with it, or had recovered from it provided the deeply sampled blood TCRbeta repertoires that made up the dataset. What the research found in general, with its limitations: The amount of clinical and demographic metadata varied by source and participant and was provided uncurated.

The immunoSEQ Assay, a bias-controlled multiplex PCR, was used to amplify TCRbeta CDR3 regions from genomic DNA. Regarding the original processing steps: Nucleated cell counts per sample were estimated from amplification of reference gene primers within the assay. To quantify the absolute abundance of each unique TCRbeta CDR3 rearrangement, sequence reads were collapsed and filtered. For each sample, productive Simpson clonality was calculated as the square root of Simpson's diversity index over productive rearrangements. The table was pulled from immuneACCESS by TCRdb, which kept in-frame rearrangements only. Such tables lose some clones; where checked, under half of the loss comes from unresolved V genes, and the rest has no known cause. D and trimming were read from the DNA, whereas the V and J calls and clone size are those reported in that table. This sample gives some 200,000 clones in total; roughly 87% of them show up just once. The ten largest clones add up to about a fifth of the sample.

This clone was picked up one time. Its cognate antigen has yet to be identified. The input lacks base qualities; no much larger clone sits a single base away. V is pruned by 5 bases and J by 10 bases, leaving 8 bases of the junction without a gene match. From its cysteine to its phenylalanine, the CDR3 spans 13 amino acids. Only the CDR3 region is kept as DNA, spanning 39 bases read in frame from base 1. Sequences SQVTM (CDR1) and ANQGSEA (CDR2) are obtained from the germline V gene. Each collaborating institution followed its own protocols to collect whole blood in K2EDTA tubes. For TCRbeta analysis, collaborators shipped samples as frozen whole blood, isolated PBMCs, or DNA extracted from either of those sample types.

This sequence was found in a man in his 60s with active or convalescent COVID-19. Rearrangement joined TRBV29-1 to TRBJ1-1, and TRBD1 aligns with 12 junction nucleotides. The sample taken for sequencing was peripheral blood. DNA sequence: TGCAGCGTTTCCCCGGGACAGGGGGCTGTAGCTTTCTTT. Translation gives CSVSPGQGAVAFF.